Listed here is a single TCR beta chain. A sample-barcoded 5' primer and a J-beta primer mix were used in a second PCR of about 7 to 12 cycles. Using its own MiXCR run on the 5' RACE reads, TCRdb lists one record per CDR3 protein. The sample shows around 620,000 distinct CDR3 sequences, 27% of them seen only once. Trimming took 4 bases from V and 5 from J, leaving 8 bases between them. This CDR3 spans 11 amino acids. Germline CDR1 SQVTM, CDR2 ANQGSEA. The data stem from a study of blood T cells in healthy people across ages. Sequenced sample: blood. This rearrangement joins TRBV29-1 to TRBJ1-2, with D uncertain. The receptor was isolated from a woman in her sixties or seventies in good health. The CDR3 nucleotides are TGCAGCGTTGCCCCCTTATATGGCTACACCTTC. This gives the protein CSVAPLYGYTF.